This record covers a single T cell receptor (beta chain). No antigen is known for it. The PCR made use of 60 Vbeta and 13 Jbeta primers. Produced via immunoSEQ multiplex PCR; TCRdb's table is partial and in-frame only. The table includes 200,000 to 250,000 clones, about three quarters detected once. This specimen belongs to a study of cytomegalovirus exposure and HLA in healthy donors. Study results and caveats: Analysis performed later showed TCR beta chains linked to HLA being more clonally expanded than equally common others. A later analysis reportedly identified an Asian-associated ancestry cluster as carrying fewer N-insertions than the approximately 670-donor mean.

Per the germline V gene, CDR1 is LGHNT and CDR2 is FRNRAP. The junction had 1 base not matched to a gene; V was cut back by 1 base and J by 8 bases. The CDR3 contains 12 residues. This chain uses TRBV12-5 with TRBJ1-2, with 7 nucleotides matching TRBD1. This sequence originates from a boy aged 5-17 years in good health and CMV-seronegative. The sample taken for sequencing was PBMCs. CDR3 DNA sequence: TGTGCTAGTGGTTTGGACAGGGGCGGCTACACCTTC. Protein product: CASGLDRGGYTF.